These T cell receptor beta chains were read from a single sample in a study of CD8+ T cells in alopecia areata. Sequencing used immunoSEQ multiplex PCR; TCRdb keeps in-frame clones, though not all of them. This table has roughly 5,000 clones, roughly two thirds appearing once. The sequencing here drew on skin, taken at week 24, from a patient treated with tofacitinib. These receptor sequences come from a human donor with alopecia areata. Each CDR3 is given without its conserved first and last residue.

v_gene: TRBV7-9
CDR3aa: ASNPAGGSPGRATQY

v_gene: TRBV6-5
CDR3aa: ASSYDRDRQSYGYT

v_gene: TRBV11-3
CDR3aa: ASRFYPHRDRVSYEQY

v_gene: TRBV15
CDR3aa: ATSLGQGPMYEQY

v_gene: TRBV7-8
CDR3aa: ASSVGGSYGDTQY

v_gene: TRBV30
CDR3aa: AWSGGQNNQPQH

v_gene: TRBV6-5
CDR3aa: ASSPDRASGNTIY

v_gene: TRBV7-3
CDR3aa: ASSWDSTDTQY

v_gene: TRBV7-2
CDR3aa: ASSLESRTQETQY

v_gene: TRBV5-5
CDR3aa: ASSLQPAASYEQY

v_gene: TRBV14
CDR3aa: ASSQGGGQGIRYEQY

v_gene: TRBV6-1
CDR3aa: ASSWAGGNYNEQF

v_gene: TRBV29-1
CDR3aa: SVEVGYTEAF

v_gene: TRBV15
CDR3aa: ATSRQPGRPNEKLF

v_gene: TRBV18
CDR3aa: ASSRLGDSSSYNEQF

v_gene: TRBV18
CDR3aa: ASSPRGETEAF

v_gene: TRBV6-1
CDR3aa: ASSEETGGSYEQY

v_gene: TRBV6-5
CDR3aa: ASSYGTGDQPQH

v_gene: TRBV6-5
CDR3aa: ASRRRVGETQY

v_gene: TRBV5-1
CDR3aa: ASSGLLAGGTDTQY

v_gene: TRBV27
CDR3aa: ASSPRRPGNTIY

v_gene: TRBV5-6
CDR3aa: ASSRAVVWGGETYEQY